The 18 T cell receptor beta chains below all came from one sample that was sequenced in a study of blood T cells in healthy people across ages. A J-beta primer mix and a sample-barcoded 5' primer were used in a second PCR of about 7 to 12 cycles. Each CDR3 protein gets one entry after TCRdb re-called the 5' RACE reads with MiXCR. Altogether 1.5 million to 2 million distinct CDR3 sequences are present, roughly 43% being singletons, with the ten largest covering 23%. Specimen: blood. These TCRs come from a human donor in good health.

This clonotype turned up a few times. V is TRBV7-4 and J is TRBJ1-2; D unclear. This CDR3 comprises 13 residues. The ends were cut back, 8 bases at V and 4 bases at J, with 14 bases in the middle. Germline V CDR1 and CDR2: SGHVT, SQSDAQ. The CDR3 region is CASGRASPYGYTF. The CDR3 nucleotides are TGTGCCAGCGGGCGGGCTTCCCCCTATGGCTACACCTTC.

This rearrangement joins TRBV6-2 or TRBV6-3 to TRBJ2-3; 7 bases line up with TRBD2. V lost 0 bases to trimming and J lost 6 bases; unmatched junction nucleotides: 9. CDR3 size: 16 residues. Germline loops: CDR1 MNHEY, CDR2 SVGEGT. The CDR3 nucleotides are TGTGCCAGCAGTTACTCAAGGGACTACCACACGGATACGCAGTATTTT. The encoded protein is CASSYSRDYHTDTQYF.

CDR3 in DNA: TGTGCCAGCAGCGGCGGGGGCTCAGAGACCCAGTACTTC. The encoded protein is CASSGGGSETQYF. The chain carries TRBV9 and TRBJ2-5, with a possible D match to TRBD2 (7 bases). Looked up from germline, CDR1 is SGDLS and CDR2 is YYNGEE. Trimming left V 3 bases short and J 4 bases short, with 10 bases between. This CDR3 comprises 13 residues.

This clonotype was recorded a few times. CDR3 amino acids: CASSLAYRVNGYTF. The CDR3, as DNA: TGTGCCAGCAGCTTAGCCTACAGGGTTAATGGCTACACCTTC. This rearrangement joins TRBV11-2 to TRBJ1-2; a weak D match, TRBD1 (6 bases). The V and J ends lost 1 base and 6 bases respectively, with 12 bases between them. This CDR3 has 14 residues. The germline CDR1 and CDR2 sequences are SGHAT and FQNNGV.

There are a few counts of this clonotype. The chain combines TRBV20-1 with TRBJ2-7; possibly TRBD2 for D (6 bases). V lost 3 bases, J lost 7 bases, and 13 bases lay in between. CDR1 DFQATT and CDR2 SNEGSKA come from the germline V gene (reference sequence). This CDR3 is 12 amino acids long. CDR3 region: CSARAGPLEQYF. Written as DNA, the CDR3 is TGCAGTGCTAGGGCGGGACCCCTAGAGCAGTACTTC.

The chain links TRBV12-3 or TRBV12-4 to TRBJ2-4; D uncertain. The better agreement between TRBJ2-7 and the DNA end casts doubt on the J call. The CDR3 has 15 amino acids. For the CDR3, the DNA is TGTGCCAGCAGTCAAAGTGAAATCCGGCATTACGAGCAGTACTTC. As protein: CASSQSEIRHYEQYF.

This clonotype was counted only a few times. This rearrangement joins TRBV15 to TRBJ2-4; 8 nucleotides align to TRBD1. In germline, CDR1 is LNHNV, CDR2 YYDKDF (reference sequence). With V trimmed by 4 bases and J by 13 bases, 12 bases remained unmatched. The CDR3 has 14 amino acids. This CDR3 reads CATSTDRGPREQYF. DNA of the CDR3: TGTGCCACCAGCACTGACAGGGGCCCCCGGGAGCAGTACTTC.

This clonotype was seen a handful of times. V usage is TRBV2 and J usage is TRBJ2-1, with TRBD2 identical over 7 bases. The V and J ends lost 8 bases and 7 bases, in that order; junction bases with no gene match: 8. CDR3 size: 13 residues. The germline V gene has CDR1 SNHLY and CDR2 FYNNEI. CDR3 nucleotides: TGTGCCAGCTTGGGAGGGCTAGCTAATGAGCAGTTCTTC. As protein: CASLGGLANEQFF.

The chain employs TRBV11-2 and TRBJ1-2; no reliable D call. With 1 base removed from V and 0 bases from J, the gap between germline ends came to 9 bases. Per germline, CDR1 SGHAT and CDR2 FQNNGV. The CDR3 is 15 residues long. Written as DNA, the CDR3 is TGTGCCAGCAGCTTAGTGGGCAGCTCTAACTATGGCTACACCTTC. It is translated as CASSLVGSSNYGYTF.

This clonotype was detected ten times or more. The genes are TRBV5-5 and TRBJ2-1, with D possibly being TRBD1 (6 bases). V was clipped by 1 base and J by 3 bases, with 17 bases between them. This CDR3 spans 17 amino acids. From germline, CDR1 is SGHKS and CDR2 YYEKEE (reference sequence). The CDR3: CASSLTGPALIYNEQFF. In nucleotides, the CDR3 is TGTGCCAGCAGCTTGACAGGGCCGGCCCTGATCTACAATGAGCAGTTCTTC.

The chain has TRBV4-3 and TRBJ2-5; D not certain. The CDR3 covers 14 residues. The ends were cut back, 0 bases at V and 0 bases at J, with 5 bases in the middle. From germline, CDR1 is LGHNA and CDR2 YSLEER. This chain's CDR3 is CASSQEPYQETQYF. CDR3 nucleotides: TGCGCCAGCAGCCAAGAGCCTTACCAAGAGACCCAGTACTTC.

The chain uses TRBV28 and TRBJ2-7, with 11 bases fitting TRBD1. With V trimmed by 5 bases and J by 4 bases, 7 bases remained unmatched. This CDR3 contains 15 residues. Germline V gene data show CDR1 as MDHEN and CDR2 as SYDVKM. CDR3 loop: CASSPTGQGGYEQYF. CDR3 sequence (DNA): TGTGCCAGCAGTCCCACGGGACAGGGGGGGTACGAGCAGTACTTC.

The chain carries TRBV7-3 and TRBJ2-6, with 9 bases matching TRBD1. After removal of 4 bases from V and 2 bases from J, the junction contained 9 bases not matched to a gene. The germline CDR1 and CDR2 sequences are SGHTA and FQGTGA. This CDR3 comprises 18 residues. The CDR3 DNA follows: TGTGCCAGCAGCTACACCGGGACAGGGATACCTGGGGCCAACGTCCTGACTTTC. Translated, it gives CASSYTGTGIPGANVLTF.

The chain recombines TRBV7-2 with TRBJ1-6; TRBD1 matches 11 bases. V gave up 5 bases and J gave up 14 bases; unmatched junction bases: 8. CDR3 length: 14 residues. Germline lookup yields CDR1 SGHTA and CDR2 FQGNSA. The CDR3 region has the DNA TGTGCCAGCAGCGGACAGGGGGCCCGATTGGCCCTCCACTTT. It is translated as CASSGQGARLALHF.

The chain links TRBV7-9 to TRBJ2-1; possibly TRBD1 or TRBD2 for D (5 bases each). The CDR3 is 15 amino acids. V was clipped by 10 bases and J by 7 bases, with 23 bases between them. The germline V gene has CDR1 SEHNR and CDR2 FQNEAQ (reference sequence). This CDR3 is CATQGRDLERNEQFF. The CDR3 DNA reads as TGTGCCACTCAAGGAAGGGACCTCGAGAGGAATGAGCAGTTCTTC.

The table lists this clonotype with a count of one. This chain uses TRBV5-1 with TRBJ1-6; D is uncertain. V was trimmed by 4 bases and J by 5 bases, leaving 10 bases between them. The CDR3 extends over 14 amino acids. From germline, CDR1 is SGHRS and CDR2 YFSETQ. The CDR3 sequence: CASSPRQDNSPLHF. The CDR3, as DNA: TGCGCCAGCAGCCCTAGACAAGATAATTCACCCCTCCACTTT. The full variable domain, with the rest looked up from reference TRBV5-1 and TRBJ1-6, is KAGVTQTPRYLIKTRGQQVTLSCSPISGHRSVSWYQQTPGQGLQFLFEYFSETQRNKGNFPGRFSGRQFSNSRSEMNVSTLELGDSALYLCASSPRQDNSPLHFGNGTRLTVT.

V usage is TRBV28 and J usage is TRBJ2-3, with 11 bases lining up with TRBD2. CDR3 length equals 20 residues. The junction had 14 bases not matched to a gene; V was cut back by 3 bases and J by 0 bases. Germline CDR1 reads MDHEN; CDR2 reads SYDVKM. CDR3 sequence reads: CASSFSTFPTSGVSTDTQYF. Written as DNA, the CDR3 is TGTGCCAGCAGTTTTTCCACCTTTCCGACTAGCGGGGTTAGCACAGATACGCAGTATTTT.

This clonotype has just a few counts. This chain uses TRBV7-2 with TRBJ2-1; no reliable D call. Germline V gene lookup returns CDR1 SGHTA and CDR2 FQGNSA. The CDR3 consists of 14 residues. V was clipped by 4 bases and J by 6 bases, with 13 bases between them. The CDR3 sequence: CASSSTHTSNEQFF. DNA for the CDR3: TGTGCCAGCAGCTCCACCCACACGTCCAATGAGCAGTTCTTC.